This TCR beta chain came from a study of graft-versus-host responses after intestinal transplantation. Across the whole study: Each patient got anti-thymocyte globulin induction, then tacrolimus and steroids for approximately three years. Study results and caveats: Patients who carried graft-donor T cell macrochimerism also had high graft-versus-host to host-versus-graft clonal ratios in their allografts.

V was pared by 7 bases and J by 3 bases, with 8 bases of the junction left unmatched. From germline, CDR1 is MDHEN and CDR2 SYDVKM. The CDR3 is 15 amino acids. Assay: immunoSEQ multiplex PCR; the TCRdb copy retains only in-frame clones and omits some. The data hold some 13,000 clones, with 35% to 45% observed a single time. Some 200,000 CFSE-labeled responder cells were plated with some 200,000 irradiated, violet-dye-labeled stimulator cells. Sorting of proliferating CFSE-low CD3+CD4+ and CD3+CD8+ responders took place after the reaction. Sequenced here: alloreactive CD8+ T cells from a mixed lymphocyte reaction culture, sampled before intestinal transplant. Subset: CFSE-low proliferating T cells sorted from roughly six-day pre-transplant mixed lymphocyte reaction (GvH or HvG direction). The chain has TRBV28 and TRBJ2-3; 9 bases match TRBD1. The TCR sequence derives from a human patient who received an intestinal transplant. CDR3 region: CASTINRGRTDTQYF. DNA of the CDR3: TGTGCCAGCACTATCAACAGGGGGCGGACAGATACGCAGTATTTT.